A single T cell receptor (beta chain) is shown here with its context. Its antigen is not identified. J lost 4 bases, V lost 7 bases, and 8 bases had no gene match. CDR3 length: 13 residues. CDR1 is SQVTM and CDR2 is ANQGSEA in the germline V gene. In the library, individual cDNA molecules carried attached unique molecular identifiers. TCRdb re-derived calls from the 5' RACE reads in MiXCR, one entry per CDR3 protein. The sample lists 77,000 or so distinct CDR3 sequences; roughly 15% were seen once. The data originate from a study of early T cells in non-severe SARS-CoV-2 infection. Study background: Whole-blood bulk RNA, unsorted, was sequenced, and chains were unpaired. Study-wide results and limits: In VDJdb matching, anti-spike CD8 responses were favored while private and CD4 specificities went missing.

V and J are TRBV29-1 and TRBJ1-1; 8 bases match TRBD1. Sequencing was performed on whole blood, taken at baseline. This receptor was identified in an adult who was a healthcare worker with PCR-confirmed SARS-CoV-2 infection or an uninfected control (not recorded which). The CDR3 here is CSAGQAISTEAFF. CDR3 nucleotide sequence: TGCAGCGCGGGACAGGCGATTAGCACTGAAGCTTTCTTT.